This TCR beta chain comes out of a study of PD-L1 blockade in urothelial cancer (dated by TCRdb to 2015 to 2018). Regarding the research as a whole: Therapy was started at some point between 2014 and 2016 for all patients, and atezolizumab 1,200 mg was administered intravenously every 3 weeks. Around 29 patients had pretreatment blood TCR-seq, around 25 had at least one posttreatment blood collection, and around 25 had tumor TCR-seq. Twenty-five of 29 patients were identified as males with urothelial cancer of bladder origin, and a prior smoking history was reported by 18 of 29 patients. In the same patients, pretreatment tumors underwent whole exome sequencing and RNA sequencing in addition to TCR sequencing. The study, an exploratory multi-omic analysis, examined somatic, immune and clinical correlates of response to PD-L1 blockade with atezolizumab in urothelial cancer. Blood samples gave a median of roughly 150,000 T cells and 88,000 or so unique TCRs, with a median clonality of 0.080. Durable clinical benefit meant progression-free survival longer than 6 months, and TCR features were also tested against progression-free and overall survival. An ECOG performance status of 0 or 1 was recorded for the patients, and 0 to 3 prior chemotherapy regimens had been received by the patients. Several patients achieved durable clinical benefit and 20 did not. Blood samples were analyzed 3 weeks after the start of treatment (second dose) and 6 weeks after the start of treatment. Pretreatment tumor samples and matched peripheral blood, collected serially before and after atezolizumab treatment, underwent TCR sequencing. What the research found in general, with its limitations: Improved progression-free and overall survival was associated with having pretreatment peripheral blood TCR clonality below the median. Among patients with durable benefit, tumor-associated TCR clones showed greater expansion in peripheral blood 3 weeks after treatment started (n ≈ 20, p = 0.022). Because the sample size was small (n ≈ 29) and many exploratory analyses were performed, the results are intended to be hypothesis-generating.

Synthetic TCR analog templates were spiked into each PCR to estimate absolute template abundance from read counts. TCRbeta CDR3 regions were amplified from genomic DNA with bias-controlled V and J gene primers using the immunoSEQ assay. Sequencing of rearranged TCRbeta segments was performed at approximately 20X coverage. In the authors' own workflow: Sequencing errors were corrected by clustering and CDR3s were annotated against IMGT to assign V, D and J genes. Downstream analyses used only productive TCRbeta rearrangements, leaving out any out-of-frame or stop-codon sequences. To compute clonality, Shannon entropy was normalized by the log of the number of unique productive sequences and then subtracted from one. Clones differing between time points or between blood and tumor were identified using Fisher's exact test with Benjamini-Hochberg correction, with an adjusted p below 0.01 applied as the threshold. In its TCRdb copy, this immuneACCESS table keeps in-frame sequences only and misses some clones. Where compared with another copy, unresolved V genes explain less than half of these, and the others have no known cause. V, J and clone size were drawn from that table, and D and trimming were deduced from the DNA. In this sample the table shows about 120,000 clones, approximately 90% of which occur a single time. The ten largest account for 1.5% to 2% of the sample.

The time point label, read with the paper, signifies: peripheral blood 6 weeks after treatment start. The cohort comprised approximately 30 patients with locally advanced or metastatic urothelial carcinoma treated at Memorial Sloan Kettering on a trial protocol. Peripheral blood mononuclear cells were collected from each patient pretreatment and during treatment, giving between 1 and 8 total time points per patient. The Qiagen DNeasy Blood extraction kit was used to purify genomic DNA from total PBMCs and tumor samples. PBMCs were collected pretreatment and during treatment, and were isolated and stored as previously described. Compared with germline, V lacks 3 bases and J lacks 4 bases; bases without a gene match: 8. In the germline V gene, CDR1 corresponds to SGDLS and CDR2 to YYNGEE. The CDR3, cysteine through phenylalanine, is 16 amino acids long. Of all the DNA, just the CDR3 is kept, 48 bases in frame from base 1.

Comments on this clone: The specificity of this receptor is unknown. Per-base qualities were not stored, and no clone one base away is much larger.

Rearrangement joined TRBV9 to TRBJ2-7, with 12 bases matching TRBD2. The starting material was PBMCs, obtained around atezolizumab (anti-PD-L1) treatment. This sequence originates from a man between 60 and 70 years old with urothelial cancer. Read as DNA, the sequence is TGTGCCAGCAGCGCCTCGACTAGCGGGAGTCTGTACGAGCAGTACTTC. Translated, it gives CASSASTSGSLYEQYF.